Given below is one TCR beta chain in context. The antigen remains unidentified. These data belong to a study of a mutant IDH1 vaccine in newly diagnosed glioma. Looking at the study overall: Of the patients given treatment, approximately 60% were male and around 38% were female, and a mean age of approximately 37 years was recorded. Radiotherapy, temozolomide, or both had been given previously, and both were given to most.

Time point defined: week 35, safety follow-up. Doses comprised 300 ug of mutant IDH1 20-mer peptide each, plus topical imiquimod. At weeks 1, 3, 5, 7, 11, 15, 19 and 23, patients received a vaccination, eight in all. The CDR3 loop spans 15 amino acids. Germline V lookup: CDR1 SGHRS, CDR2 YFSETQ. Trimming at V came to 3 bases and at J to 4 bases, leaving 6 bases not matched to a gene. Assay: immunoSEQ multiplex PCR; the TCRdb copy retains only in-frame clones and omits some. The repertoire holds 45,000 to 50,000 clones, 88% seen once, with around 5.7% in the top ten. The gene calls are TRBV5-1 and TRBJ2-7; 11 bases fit TRBD1. Sample: PBMCs, taken from a glioma patient whose treatment included an IDH1 peptide vaccine. The origin of this receptor is a woman aged 40 to 50 with glioma. The CDR3 reads CASSSEGTGGYEQYF. The CDR3 nucleotides are TGCGCCAGCAGCTCGGAAGGGACAGGGGGGTACGAGCAGTACTTC.